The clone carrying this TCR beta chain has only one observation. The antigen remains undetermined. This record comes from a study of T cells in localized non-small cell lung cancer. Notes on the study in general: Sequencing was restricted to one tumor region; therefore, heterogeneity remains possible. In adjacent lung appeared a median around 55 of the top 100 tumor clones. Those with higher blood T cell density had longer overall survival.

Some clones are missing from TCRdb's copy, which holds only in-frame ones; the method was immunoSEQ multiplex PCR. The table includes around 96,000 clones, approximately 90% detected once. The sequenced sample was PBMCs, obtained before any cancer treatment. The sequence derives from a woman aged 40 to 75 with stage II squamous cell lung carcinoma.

DNA of the CDR3: TGTGCCAGCAGCTTAGGGGGGGACCTAGGAGCTTTCTTT. It is translated as CASSLGGDLGAFF. This chain joins TRBV7-8 and TRBJ1-1, with D possibly being TRBD1 (5 bases). Germline CDR1 and CDR2: SGHVS and FQNEAQ. This CDR3 is built from 13 residues. Trimming shortened V by 1 base and J by 10 bases, and 13 bases separated the two germline ends.